This entry lists 32 T cell receptor beta chains sequenced from one sample in a study of tumor-infiltrating lymphocytes in localized non-small cell lung cancer. Sequencing used immunoSEQ multiplex PCR; TCRdb keeps in-frame clones, though not all of them. The table lists about 16,000 clones, 75% of them singletons, with approximately 9.6% in the top ten. Sequencing was carried out using lung tumor tissue. All receptors derive from a human donor with non-small cell lung cancer.

The chain joins TRBV2 to TRBJ2-3; D gene ambiguous. Looked up from germline, CDR1 is SNHLY and CDR2 is FYNNEI. The CDR3 covers 15 residues. Trimming took off 3 bases at V and 3 bases at J, with 13 bases between the two ends. CDR3 DNA sequence: TGTGCCAGCAGTGAGGCTAGTGGTGTTACAGATACGCAGTATTTT. Protein: CASSEASGVTDTQYF.

The chain carries TRBV27 and TRBJ2-7, with D perhaps TRBD2 (6 bases). The CDR3 totals 18 residues. Germline V lookup: CDR1 MNHEY, CDR2 SMNVEV (reference sequence). The V and J ends lost 1 base and 1 base respectively, with 20 bases between them. The CDR3 loop is CASSLWSLAGTRSYEQYF. The CDR3 nucleotides read TGTGCCAGCAGTTTATGGTCTCTGGCGGGAACCCGTTCCTACGAGCAGTACTTC.

By proportion, this clone is medium-sized (0.01 to 0.1%). The chain uses TRBV30 and TRBJ2-7; TRBD1 is a possible D gene (6 bases). The CDR3 covers 13 residues. Looked up from germline, CDR1 is GTSNPN and CDR2 is SVGIG (reference sequence). V was trimmed by 2 bases and J by 3 bases, leaving 11 bases between them. The CDR3 region is CAWSRGQNYEQYF. CDR3 sequence (DNA): TGTGCCTGGAGTAGAGGACAGAACTACGAGCAGTACTTC.

The CDR3 region is CASSPSTDTQYF. The DNA of the CDR3 is TGTGCCAGCTCACCTAGCACAGATACGCAGTATTTT. This chain connects TRBV18 to TRBJ2-3; D is ambiguous. The CDR3 is 12 amino acids. Germline CDR1 is KGHSH and CDR2 is LQKENI. V was cut by 3 bases and J by 0 bases, with 1 base left in between.

The CDR3 sequence is CASSGNRDRNPSSYNSPLHF. CDR3 in DNA: TGTGCCAGCAGTGGCAACAGGGACAGGAACCCGAGCTCCTATAATTCACCCCTCCACTTT. The V gene is TRBV6-4, the J gene TRBJ1-6, with TRBD1 matching over 8 bases. Germline values: CDR1 MRHNA, CDR2 SNTAGT. The J segment lost 0 bases and the V segment lost 4 bases, leaving 14 bases of the junction unmatched. There are 20 residues in the CDR3.

The rearrangement uses TRBV5-4 and TRBJ2-4, with TRBD1 matching over 9 bases. The germline gives CDR1 SGHNT, CDR2 YYREEE (reference sequence). The ends lost 4 bases at V and 6 bases at J; junction bases unmatched: 8. The CDR3 length is 15 residues. CDR3 loop: CASSAYSGQGNIQYF. CDR3 in DNA: TGTGCCAGCAGCGCGTACTCGGGACAGGGAAACATTCAGTACTTC.

This sequence joins TRBV4-2 and TRBJ2-3, with 15 bases that match TRBD2. J gave up 2 bases and V 0 bases, and 6 bases lay outside the gene matches. The CDR3 is 19 amino acids. CDR1 and CDR2 from the germline V gene are LGHNA and YNFKEQ. CDR3 amino acids: CASSQDLWTSGRATDTQYF. Here the CDR3 DNA reads TGTGCCAGCAGCCAAGATCTTTGGACTAGCGGGAGGGCCACAGATACGCAGTATTTT.

This clone ranks as medium-sized. The rearrangement links TRBV27 to TRBJ1-1; 8 bases agree with TRBD1. V gave up 6 bases and J gave up 7 bases; unmatched junction bases: 4. The CDR3 is 12 amino acids. From germline, CDR1 is MNHEY and CDR2 SMNVEV (reference sequence). Here the CDR3 reads CASSGQGLEAFF. CDR3 DNA sequence: TGTGCCAGCAGCGGACAGGGCCTTGAAGCTTTCTTT.

The chain links TRBV6-4 to TRBJ2-5; D is possibly TRBD1 (5 bases). The CDR3 has 15 amino acids. V lost 2 bases and J 5 bases, leaving 15 bases between the germline ends. Germline V lookup: CDR1 MRHNA, CDR2 SNTAGT. The CDR3 sequence: CASSDEWTPGETQYF. DNA of the CDR3: TGTGCCAGCAGTGACGAATGGACACCTGGGGAGACCCAGTACTTC.

The chain uses TRBV5-6 and TRBJ1-5; D unresolved. Germline-derived CDR1 and CDR2 are SGHDT and YYEEEE. Between the trimmed V and J ends, which lost 1 base and 0 bases, there was a span of 11 bases. The CDR3 length is 16 residues. The CDR3 DNA is TGTGCCAGCAGCTTGAGGGCCGATTATAGCAATCAGCCCCAGCATTTT. Protein sequence: CASSLRADYSNQPQHF. Drawing the rest from reference TRBV5-6 and TRBJ1-5, the complete variable domain is DAGVTQSPTHLIKTRGQQVTLRCSPKSGHDTVSWYQQALGQGPQFIFQYYEEEERQRGNFPDRFSGHQFPNYSSELNVNALLLGDSALYLCASSLRADYSNQPQHFGDGTRLSIL.

This chain links TRBV19 with TRBJ2-5; no definite D call. The DNA end lines up better with TRBJ2-7; the J call may be wrong. The CDR3 runs 13 residues. Germline CDR1 and CDR2: LNHDA and SQIVND (reference sequence). The DNA for the CDR3 is TGTGCCAGTAGTATAGACGGGTGGGGCGAGCAGTACTTC. This gives the protein CASSIDGWGEQYF.

The rearrangement links TRBV6-6 to TRBJ2-2; no clear D gene. This CDR3 region has 14 residues. Germline V gives CDR1 MNHNY, CDR2 SVGAGI (reference sequence). V lost 6 bases to trimming and J lost 3 bases, with 11 bases between them. The CDR3 DNA reads as TGTGCCAGCAGACCCCAGGAACACACCGGGGAGCTGTTTTTT. Its protein is CASRPQEHTGELFF.

The chain combines TRBV7-2 with TRBJ2-3; D is unresolved. Germline loops: CDR1 SGHTA, CDR2 FQGNSA. This CDR3 contains 12 residues. Between the trimmed V and J ends, which lost 5 bases and 5 bases, there was a span of 8 bases. The CDR3 loop is CASSPPGDTQYF. The CDR3 DNA sequence: TGTGCCAGCAGCCCTCCCGGAGATACGCAGTATTTT.

The rearrangement uses TRBV27 and TRBJ1-2, with D unresolved. The CDR3 has 18 residues. Per germline, CDR1 MNHEY and CDR2 SMNVEV (reference sequence). The V end lost 0 bases, the J end lost 0 bases, and 17 bases lay between the germline ends. The CDR3 is CASSLSPTRGPPNYGYTF. CDR3 DNA sequence: TGTGCCAGCAGTTTATCCCCAACGCGCGGTCCCCCTAACTATGGCTACACCTTC.

The chain is built from TRBV7-4 and TRBJ1-2; TRBD1 is a possible D gene (6 bases). V was trimmed by 3 bases and J by 6 bases, leaving 11 bases between them. The CDR3 has 13 amino acids. Germline CDR1 SGHVT, CDR2 SQSDAQ. CDR3 protein: CASSLGTGNGYTF. CDR3 coding DNA: TGTGCCAGCAGCTTGGGAACAGGGAATGGCTACACCTTC.

This clone counts as medium-sized. The rearrangement uses TRBV7-8 and TRBJ1-1, with TRBD1 as a possible D gene (6 bases). The CDR3 sequence is 15 residues long. The V and J ends lost 4 bases and 2 bases respectively, with 14 bases between them. From germline, CDR1 is SGHVS and CDR2 FQNEAQ. CDR3 region: CASSSYGTTNTEAFF. CDR3 sequence (DNA): TGTGCCAGCAGCTCCTACGGGACAACAAACACTGAAGCTTTCTTT.

V gene TRBV27 combines with J gene TRBJ2-7; 10 bases are a match to TRBD1. CDR1 and CDR2 from the germline V gene are MNHEY and SMNVEV (reference sequence). V lost 3 bases to trimming and J lost 7 bases; unmatched junction nucleotides: 12. The CDR3 loop spans 16 amino acids. The CDR3 DNA is TGTGCCAGCAGTTTTGGGGACCGGGACAGGGGAGGGGAGCAGTACTTC. Translating gives CASSFGDRDRGGEQYF.

The J gene is TRBJ1-1, the V gene TRBV27; 8 bases are a match to TRBD1. CDR3 length: 15 residues. CDR1 is MNHEY, CDR2 SMNVEV, per germline (reference sequence). The ends lost 1 base at V and 3 bases at J; junction bases unmatched: 4. CDR3 amino acids: CASSLYTGGDTEAFF. The CDR3 coding sequence is TGTGCCAGCAGTTTATACACAGGGGGAGACACTGAAGCTTTCTTT.

The J gene is TRBJ2-7, the V gene TRBV6-5; 7 nucleotides match TRBD1. Germline-derived CDR1 and CDR2 are MNHEY and SVGAGI. After removal of 6 bases from V and 0 bases from J, the junction contained 8 bases not matched to a gene. This CDR3 contains 15 residues. CDR3 protein: CASRQQGSSSYEQYF. The DNA for the CDR3 is TGTGCCAGCAGGCAACAGGGGTCGAGCTCCTACGAGCAGTACTTC.

The genes are TRBV2 and TRBJ2-2; D possibly corresponds to TRBD2 (6 bases). The V end was cut by 6 bases, the J end by 5 bases, with 13 bases between. The germline gives CDR1 SNHLY, CDR2 FYNNEI. This CDR3 has 14 residues. The CDR3 sequence: CASRAGRETGELFF. In DNA, the CDR3 is TGTGCCAGCAGAGCGGGTAGGGAAACCGGGGAGCTGTTTTTT.

The V and J genes are TRBV28 and TRBJ1-4, with D perhaps TRBD1 (5 bases). V was pared by 6 bases and J by 3 bases, with 26 bases between. The CDR3 is 19 residues long. The germline gives CDR1 MDHEN, CDR2 SYDVKM. This CDR3 is CASSHGARAIEEANEKLFF. CDR3 coding DNA: TGTGCCAGCAGCCATGGGGCCAGGGCCATAGAAGAGGCTAATGAAAAACTGTTTTTT.

In DNA form, the CDR3 reads TGTGCCAGCAGTAAGGGACGAAAAAGCACAGATACGCAGTATTTT. Its translation is CASSKGRKSTDTQYF. The chain uses TRBV6-5 and TRBJ2-3; either TRBD1 or TRBD2 may fit D (5 bases each). CDR3 size: 15 residues. Trimming cost V 5 bases and J 0 bases, with 12 bases left between them. In germline, CDR1 is MNHEY, CDR2 SVGAGI.

This sequence joins TRBV6-1 and TRBJ2-7; 7 bases are a match to TRBD2. The V segment lost 6 bases and the J segment 3 bases; nucleotides outside the gene matches: 11. This CDR3 is built from 15 residues. The germline CDR1 and CDR2 sequences are MNHNS and SASEGT. CDR3 sequence: CASRKLSGALYEQYF. Written as DNA, the CDR3 is TGTGCCAGCAGGAAGTTAAGCGGGGCTCTCTACGAGCAGTACTTC.

V is TRBV9 and J is TRBJ2-1, with 10 bases matching TRBD1. This CDR3 has 15 amino acids. The germline V gene has CDR1 SGDLS and CDR2 YYNGEE. Trimming removed 0 bases from V and 6 bases from J; junction bases left unmatched: 3. The CDR3 DNA follows: TGTGCCAGCAGCGTAGGGACAGGGGGAACCAATGAGCAGTTCTTC. Its protein is CASSVGTGGTNEQFF.

The J gene is TRBJ1-2, the V gene TRBV5-1; 8 bases line up with TRBD1. The germline V gene has CDR1 SGHRS and CDR2 YFSETQ. The CDR3 has 13 amino acids. V shed 4 bases, J shed 7 bases, and the junction held 6 bases outside the gene matches. The CDR3 protein is CASSRDRGIGYTF. The DNA for the CDR3 is TGCGCCAGCAGCAGAGACAGGGGAATTGGCTACACCTTC.

This chain uses TRBV27 with TRBJ2-2; a possible D gene is TRBD2 (6 bases). Germline V gives CDR1 MNHEY, CDR2 SMNVEV (reference sequence). The CDR3 is 15 residues long. V lost 7 bases to trimming and J lost 3 bases, with 15 bases between them. CDR3 region: CASTRGGVHTGELFF. For the CDR3, the DNA is TGTGCCAGCACTCGGGGCGGGGTCCACACCGGGGAGCTGTTTTTT.

This CDR3 reads CASSLNRGGTDTQYF. The CDR3 coding sequence is TGTGCCAGCAGCCTAAACAGGGGGGGCACAGATACGCAGTATTTT. The rearrangement links TRBV7-8 to TRBJ2-3; 8 nucleotides line up with TRBD1. Looked up from germline, CDR1 is SGHVS and CDR2 is FQNEAQ. With 5 bases clipped from V and 1 base from J, the junction kept 5 bases outside the gene matches. The CDR3 contains 15 residues.

In its sample, this clone was seen once. The rearrangement links TRBV28 to TRBJ2-6; tentatively, D is TRBD1 (6 bases). In germline, CDR1 is MDHEN, CDR2 SYDVKM. V was trimmed by 5 bases and J by 0 bases, leaving 14 bases between them. This CDR3 has 17 residues. CDR3 sequence reads: CASSPQTGFSGANVLTF. DNA of the CDR3: TGTGCCAGCAGTCCCCAGACAGGTTTCTCTGGGGCCAACGTCCTGACTTTC.

The chain is built from TRBV30 and TRBJ2-1; 7 bases fit TRBD2. Germline CDR1 GTSNPN, CDR2 SVGIG (reference sequence). V lost 2 bases to trimming and J lost 2 bases; unmatched junction nucleotides: 9. This CDR3 contains 16 residues. This CDR3 is CAWSKGTAGAYNEQFF. CDR3 nucleotides: TGTGCCTGGAGTAAAGGAACGGCGGGAGCCTACAATGAGCAGTTCTTC.

This clone turned up a few times. The J gene is TRBJ1-2, the V gene TRBV19; no firm D call. Deletions cut 10 bases from V and 4 bases from J, with 10 bases between. The CDR3 extends over 11 amino acids. Per the germline V gene, CDR1 is LNHDA and CDR2 is SQIVND (reference sequence). The CDR3 region has the DNA TGTGCCACCTCACCCGGCTATGGCTACACCTTC. Residues: CATSPGYGYTF.

The J gene is TRBJ2-3, the V gene TRBV14, with TRBD2 matching over 13 bases. Germline V gene sequence: CDR1 SGHDN, CDR2 FVKESK. This CDR3 is 17 amino acids long. The ends lost 7 bases at V and 3 bases at J; junction bases unmatched: 10. CDR3 sequence: CASNPPGLAGKTDTQYF. For the CDR3, the DNA is TGTGCCAGCAACCCTCCGGGACTAGCGGGAAAGACAGATACGCAGTATTTT.

The chain employs TRBV10-2 and TRBJ1-2; D possibly corresponds to TRBD1 (6 bases). V lost 5 bases and J 2 bases, leaving 15 bases between the germline ends. Germline V gene sequence: CDR1 WSHSY, CDR2 SAAADI. This CDR3 has 15 amino acids. The CDR3 loop reads CASSFAGQKNYGYTF. CDR3 DNA: TGCGCCAGCAGTTTTGCGGGACAAAAAAACTATGGCTACACCTTC.